This record covers a single TCR beta chain. The antigen is unknown. The sample belongs to a study of cytomegalovirus exposure and HLA in healthy donors. General study findings and limits: Equally common other TCR beta chains were less clonally expanded than HLA-associated ones, a later analysis found. Immune exposure was documented only through CMV serostatus. 150 to 200 TCR beta chains were listed as cytomegalovirus-associated.

The PCR used 60 Vbeta and 13 Jbeta primers. The protocol was immunoSEQ multiplex PCR, while the TCRdb copy is restricted to in-frame clones and leaves out a portion. There are over 150,000 clones in the sample; roughly 84% occur only once, and about 0.39% lies in the top ten. CDR3 length equals 16 residues. V lost 3 bases, J lost 3 bases, and 6 bases stayed unmatched. Germline V gives CDR1 SGHAT, CDR2 FQNNGV. This TCR was recovered from a boy aged 2 to 10 in good health and CMV-seronegative. The chain carries TRBV11-2 and TRBJ2-5, with TRBD2 matching 11 bases. The specimen sequenced was PBMCs. For the CDR3, the DNA is TGTGCCAGCAGCTTCTACGGTAGCGGGAGGGAAGAGACCCAGTACTTC. The encoded protein is CASSFYGSGREETQYF.